This T cell receptor beta chain comes out of a study of radiation and T cells in renal cell carcinoma. Findings and limits, study-wide: Without pretreatment biopsies, baseline tumor clonotype presence was undetermined. Top tumor clonotypes rose in blood 2 weeks post-radiation, then contracted.

This sample's time point: blood 4 weeks post-SBRT, at nephrectomy. As to treatment: 15 Gy SBRT to primary tumor, nephrectomy 4 weeks later. Blood was sampled at baseline, 2 weeks and 4 weeks after SBRT. This renal cell carcinoma was of the clear cell type. Germline loops: CDR1 SEHNR, CDR2 FQNEAQ (reference sequence). The CDR3 contains 13 residues. V was trimmed by 3 bases and J by 7 bases, leaving 7 bases between them. In this sample, this clone turned up a few times. What it binds is unknown. The table came from immunoSEQ multiplex PCR; TCRdb's copy has only in-frame clones and leaves some out. The sample consists of around 180,000 clones, about 88% of them appearing once.

The sequence came from a woman in her fifties or sixties with renal cell carcinoma. The sample here was blood, taken from a patient whose treatment included radiotherapy and nephrectomy. V gene TRBV7-9 combines with J gene TRBJ1-6; D gene unclear. In DNA form, the CDR3 reads TGTGCCAGCAGCTTGGGGTTGAATTCACCCCTCCACTTT. Amino acid sequence: CASSLGLNSPLHF. Variable domain in full (rest from reference TRBV7-9 and TRBJ1-6): DTGVSQNPRHKITKRGQNVTFRCDPISEHNRLYWYRQTLGQGPEFLTYFQNEAQLEKSRLLSDRFSAERPKGSFSTLEIQRTEQGDSAMYLCASSLGLNSPLHFGNGTRLTVT.